The TCR beta chain described here comes from a study of T-cell memory formation after mild COVID-19. There are a few counts of this clonotype. Per the germline V gene, CDR1 is MGHDK and CDR2 is SYGVNS. This CDR3 has 15 amino acids. J lost 1 base, V lost 1 base, and 1 base had no gene match. Each CDR3 protein is one row after TCRdb ran MiXCR on the 5' RACE reads. The table records roughly 340,000 distinct CDR3 sequences, 20% to 25% of them present only once. The sequence derives from a young man who had mild COVID-19 (a few samples of this study predate the infection). Cell type and time point are not known. The V and J genes are TRBV25-1 and TRBJ2-3; 8 nucleotides agree with TRBD1. What was sequenced was PBMCs or a T cell subset sorted from them (not recorded which). The CDR3 loop is CASSEWGQGTDTQYF. DNA of the CDR3: TGTGCCAGCAGTGAATGGGGACAGGGCACAGATACGCAGTATTTT.